This passage covers 14 T cell receptor beta chains from one sample sequenced in a study of vaccination effects on CD4 cells after COVID-19. Peptide-pool stimulation followed by sequencing identified expanded antigen-specific CD4+ clonotypes in the ViraFEST assay. With roughly 10 days of culture completed, CD4+ T cells were isolated. Either the mRNA-1273 or the BNT162b2 vaccine was given to participants as two doses. Some clones are missing from TCRdb's copy, which holds only in-frame ones; the method was immunoSEQ multiplex PCR. The sample records 84,000 or so clones, around four fifths being singletons. Their target antigens are unknown. This material consisted of CD4+ T cells from PBMCs cultured with HCoV-OC43 spike peptides, taken after COVID-19 vaccination. Subset described: HCoV-OC43 spike overlapping peptide pool stimulation. Source of these receptors: a human donor who received a COVID-19 vaccine.

The chain recombines TRBV9 with TRBJ2-3, with TRBD2 matching over 8 bases. With 4 bases clipped from V and 0 bases from J, the junction kept 7 bases outside the gene matches. CDR1 and CDR2 (germline): SGDLS, YYNGEE. CDR3 length equals 16 residues. Written as DNA, the CDR3 is TGTGCCAGCAGCATTCGGGGGGGAACTAGCACAGATACGCAGTATTTT. The encoded protein is CASSIRGGTSTDTQYF.

The CDR3 DNA follows: TGCAGTGCTATGAGGACATTTGAAGCTTTCTTT. Translation: CSAMRTFEAFF. This chain joins TRBV20-1 and TRBJ1-1; D might be TRBD1 (5 bases). The CDR3 runs 11 residues. Deletions cut 4 bases from V and 7 bases from J, with 10 bases between. CDR1 and CDR2 (germline): DFQATT, SNEGSKA (reference sequence).

V usage is TRBV6-5 and J usage is TRBJ2-7; the D gene is possibly TRBD1 (5 bases). V was pared by 7 bases and J by 6 bases, with 19 bases between. CDR3 length equals 14 residues. Germline CDR1 reads MNHEY; CDR2 reads SVGAGI. The CDR3 is CASKGNLLSSEQYV. DNA of the CDR3: TGTGCCAGCAAGGGGAATTTGCTTTCATCCGAGCAGTACGTC.

This chain joins TRBV6-1 and TRBJ2-5, with no clear D. The ends were cut back, 3 bases at V and 7 bases at J, with 3 bases in the middle. There are 10 residues in the CDR3. Germline V gene lookup returns CDR1 MNHNS and CDR2 SASEGT. The CDR3 sequence: CASSEVTQYF. CDR3 nucleotides: TGTGCCAGCAGTGAGGTGACCCAGTACTTC.

The genes are TRBV6-6 and TRBJ2-7; perhaps D is TRBD1 or TRBD2 (5 bases each). This CDR3 is built from 16 residues. Germline values: CDR1 MNHNY, CDR2 SVGAGI (reference sequence). V was clipped by 2 bases and J by 5 bases, with 19 bases between them. The CDR3 protein is CASSYDGPGTGNEQYV. As DNA, the CDR3 is TGTGCCAGCAGTTACGACGGTCCCGGGACCGGGAACGAGCAGTACGTC.

The chain links TRBV29-1 to TRBJ1-5, with D possibly TRBD1 on 5 matching bases. Trimming pared 8 bases from V and 7 bases from J, leaving 36 bases between. The CDR3 totals 19 residues. The V gene's germline CDR1 is SQVTM and CDR2 ANQGSEA. CDR3 sequence (DNA): TGCAGCTCATGCTTTAACGACAGAGAGCCATCCCTGAGAGGGCAGCCCCAGCATTTT. It yields the protein CSSCFNDREPSLRGQPQHF.

This clone was picked up one time. V and J are TRBV7-9 and TRBJ2-3; no clear D. Trimming cost V 2 bases and J 2 bases, with 11 bases left between them. Germline values: CDR1 SEHNR, CDR2 FQNEAQ (reference sequence). The CDR3 is 15 amino acids. DNA of the CDR3: TGTGCCAGCAGCTTAATGGGCATCGACACAGATACGCAGTATTTT. It yields the protein CASSLMGIDTDTQYF.

The rearrangement links TRBV7-2 to TRBJ2-5; D gene ambiguous. The CDR3 sequence is 15 residues long. From germline, CDR1 is SGHTA and CDR2 FQGNSA. V dropped 4 bases and J dropped 2 bases, with 14 bases sitting between them. Written as DNA, the CDR3 is TGTGCCAGCAGCTATTACAGCTCCCATCAAGAGACCCAGTACTTC. Its protein product is CASSYYSSHQETQYF.

V usage is TRBV20-1 and J usage is TRBJ1-4; 8 bases line up with TRBD1. The V gene end was trimmed by 3 bases and the J gene end by 8 bases; junction bases not matched to a gene: 14. Germline V gives CDR1 DFQATT, CDR2 SNEGSKA (reference sequence). The CDR3 runs 16 residues. In DNA form, the CDR3 reads TGCAGTGCTAGTTGGCAGGGGGCCCCCAAGGGAGAAAAACTGTTTTTT. It encodes CSASWQGAPKGEKLFF.

The V gene is TRBV16, the J gene TRBJ1-1, with D hard to call. The length of the CDR3 is 15 residues. Trimming shortened V by 0 bases and J by 5 bases, and 13 bases separated the two germline ends. The germline V gene has CDR1 KGHSY and CDR2 FQNENV. As DNA, the CDR3 is TGTGCCAGCAGCCAATCTTTTTCGGGGAGGACTGAAGCTTTCTTT. It translates to CASSQSFSGRTEAFF.

The V and J genes are TRBV10-3 and TRBJ2-6; D is perhaps TRBD1 (5 bases). The CDR3 runs to 17 residues. Germline V gives CDR1 ENHRY, CDR2 SYGVKD. Trimming left V 3 bases short and J 2 bases short, with 14 bases between. CDR3 coding DNA: TGTGCCATCAGTGATAGGGGCCTCAAGGCTGGGGCCAACGTCCTGACTTTC. As protein: CAISDRGLKAGANVLTF.

The V and J genes are TRBV2 and TRBJ1-5; 8 nucleotides line up with TRBD1. Germline values: CDR1 SNHLY, CDR2 FYNNEI. The CDR3 is 15 amino acids. V lost 6 bases, J lost 4 bases, and 8 bases stayed unmatched. The CDR3 region has the DNA TGTGCCAGCAGATTTGACAGGGGCGGGAATCAGCCCCAGCATTTT. It specifies CASRFDRGGNQPQHF.

This clone was observed a handful of times. The chain uses TRBV6-2 or TRBV6-3 and TRBJ1-1, with a weak D call TRBD1 (6 bases). CDR3 length equals 16 residues. V lost 0 bases, J lost 5 bases, and 16 bases lay in between. CDR1 and CDR2 from the germline V gene are MNHEY and SVGEGT. CDR3 protein: CASSYSIGGGGTEAFF. CDR3 nucleotide sequence: TGTGCCAGCAGTTACTCGATTGGGGGCGGAGGAACTGAAGCTTTCTTT.

The chain couples TRBV6-6 to TRBJ1-3; 9 bases are shared with TRBD1. The CDR3 length is 14 residues. Looked up from germline, CDR1 is MNHNY and CDR2 is SVGAGI (reference sequence). V lost 6 bases to trimming and J lost 8 bases; unmatched junction nucleotides: 8. For the CDR3, the DNA is TGTGCCAGCAGAAAACAGGGGGCGACGGACACCATATATTTT. It encodes CASRKQGATDTIYF.